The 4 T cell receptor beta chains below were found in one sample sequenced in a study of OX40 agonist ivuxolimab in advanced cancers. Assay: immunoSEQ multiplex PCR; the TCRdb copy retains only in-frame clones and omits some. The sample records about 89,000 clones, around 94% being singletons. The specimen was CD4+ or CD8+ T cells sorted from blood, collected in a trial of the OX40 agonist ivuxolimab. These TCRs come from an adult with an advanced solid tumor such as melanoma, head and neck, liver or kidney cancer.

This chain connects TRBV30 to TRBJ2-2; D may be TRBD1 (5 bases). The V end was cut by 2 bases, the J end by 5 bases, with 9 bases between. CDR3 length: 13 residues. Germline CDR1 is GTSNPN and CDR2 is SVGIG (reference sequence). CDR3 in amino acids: CAWSKQATGELFF. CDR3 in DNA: TGTGCCTGGAGTAAACAGGCGACCGGGGAGCTGTTTTTT. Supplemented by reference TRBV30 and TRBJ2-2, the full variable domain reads SQTIHQWPATLVQPVGSPLSLECTVEGTSNPNLYWYRQAAGRGLQLLFYSVGIGQISSEVPQNLSASRPQDRQFILSSKKLLLSDSGFYLCAWSKQATGELFFGEGSRLTVL.

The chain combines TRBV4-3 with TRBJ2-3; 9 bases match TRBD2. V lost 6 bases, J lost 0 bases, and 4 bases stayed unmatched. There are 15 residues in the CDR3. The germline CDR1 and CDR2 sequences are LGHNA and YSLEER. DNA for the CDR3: TGCGCCAGCAGACTGACTAGCGGTAGCACAGATACGCAGTATTTT. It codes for CASRLTSGSTDTQYF.

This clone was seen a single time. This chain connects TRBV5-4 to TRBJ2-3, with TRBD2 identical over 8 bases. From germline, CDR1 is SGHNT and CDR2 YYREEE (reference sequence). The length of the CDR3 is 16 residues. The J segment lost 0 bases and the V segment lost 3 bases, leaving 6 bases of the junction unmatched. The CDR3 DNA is TGTGCCAGCAGCTCGGGGGGGGCGAGAAGCACAGATACGCAGTATTTT. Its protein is CASSSGGARSTDTQYF.

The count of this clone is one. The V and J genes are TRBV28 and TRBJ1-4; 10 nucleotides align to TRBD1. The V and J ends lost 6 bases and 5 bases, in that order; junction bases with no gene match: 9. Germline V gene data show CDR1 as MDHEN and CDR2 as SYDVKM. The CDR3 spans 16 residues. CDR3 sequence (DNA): TGTGCCAGCAGAGATGACGACAGGGGGCCCAATGAAAAACTGTTTTTT. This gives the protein CASRDDDRGPNEKLFF.